The sequence of this T cell receptor (beta chain) was determined in a study of T cells in Graves' hyperthyroidism and ophthalmopathy. Hyperthyroidism was newly diagnosed in patients aged 18 to 65 (duration under 2 months). This clonotype occurred many times. Amplified TCR beta CDR3 regions came from RNA transcripts. HTBI primers were used for first-round RT-PCR of the TCR CDR3. TCRdb used MiXCR to reprocess the multiplex PCR reads, holding one entry per CDR3 protein. The data hold 500,000 to 650,000 distinct CDR3 sequences, with 12% to 15% observed a single time. The sample comprised blood. The source of this sequence is a middle-aged woman with Graves' hyperthyroidism.

In DNA form, the CDR3 reads TGTGCCAGCAGCCAGGGACAGATGAACTCCTACGAGCAGTACTTC. Translation gives CASSQGQMNSYEQYF. The gene calls are TRBV2 and TRBJ2-7, with 7 bases aligning to TRBD1. The trim removed 6 bases at V and 0 bases at J, leaving 8 bases unmatched. The CDR3 totals 15 residues. Germline CDR1 SNHLY, CDR2 FYNNEI.